This T cell receptor (beta chain) was recovered during a study of regulatory T cells in long-lasting Graves disease. Building the TCR beta libraries relied on iRepertoire HTBI primers, and CDR3 regions underwent Arm-PCR. In the source study's methods: Overall, samples carried around 60 TRBV and 13 to 15 TRBJ segments. TCRdb itself ran the multiplex PCR reads through MiXCR, one entry per CDR3 protein. Clone size and V and J calls follow TCRdb, not the original study. The data contain 350,000 to 550,000 distinct CDR3 sequences, about 15% of them singletons. The study's findings and limits: TCR diversity was lower in persistent Graves' patients (versus newly diagnosed ones).

This CDR3 has 16 residues. V lost 4 bases, J lost 2 bases, and 10 bases stayed unmatched. Germline CDR1 reads GTSNPN; CDR2 reads SVGIG (reference sequence). Documented time point: newly diagnosed GD, antithyroid drugs for less than 3 months. PBMCs were the source of the RNA used for TCR sequencing. This clonotype was recorded many times. Its target is unknown. The same data also went into a second study, on T cells in Graves' hyperthyroidism and ophthalmopathy.

J is TRBJ2-3 and V is TRBV30; 9 nucleotides align to TRBD2. Sequencing used peripheral blood mononuclear cells (PBMCs), obtained at new diagnosis, from a patient treated with antithyroid drugs. The TCR was taken from a woman aged 30 to 39 with Graves disease. The CDR3 sequence: CAWNPGLAGITDTQYF. The CDR3 coding sequence is TGTGCCTGGAACCCGGGGCTAGCGGGAATCACAGATACGCAGTATTTT.